Here is one T cell receptor (beta chain) with its context. Its antigen is currently not known. No much larger clone is present one base from it, and per-base qualities are unavailable. At the junction V is shortened by 5 bases and J by 4 bases; bases outside the gene matches: 10. Based on the germline V gene, the CDR1 and CDR2 sequences are SGHVS and FQNEAQ. The CDR3 has 17 amino acids, counting the end cysteine and phenylalanine. CDR3 DNA is the only sequence kept; it has 51 bases, read in frame from the first base. The data stem from a study of post-analysis software for immune sequencing data (dated by TCRdb to between 2015 and 2017). Looking at the study overall: Disease courses on record covered relapsing-remitting, secondary progressive and progressive-relapsing multiple sclerosis, though some patients had no subtype annotation. The patient repertoires were compared against about 10 previously published healthy control repertoires obtained from donors aged roughly 6 to 26 years. A subset of samples was prepared in parallel using single-end sample barcoding, then pooled and co-amplified after Illumina adapter ligation.

The method behind the library was PCR. TCRdb records Illumina HiSeq 2500 as the sequencer. Unique molecular identifiers were incorporated into TCR beta cDNA libraries to reduce PCR and sequencing biases. Every 1 to 10 million input T cells yielded about 500,000 cDNA molecules, meaning each molecule approximated one T cell. Patient libraries were prepared and sequenced with the same protocol used for the earlier healthy control dataset. Samples belonging to the same batch were prepared together, multiplexed and sequenced on a shared HiSeq lane. In the source study's methods: MIGEC was used to process the raw barcoded reads, and molecular identifier groups with only a single read were discarded before consensus assembly and CDR3 extraction. VDJtools was used for post-analysis of the clonotype tables, and diversity was normalized by down-sampling every dataset to the size of the smallest sample. In repertoire overlap clustering, CDR3 amino acid sequences, but not nucleotide sequences, were matched to correct batch-related cross-sample contamination. TCRdb passed the public sequencing reads through fastp at Q25 and MiXCR, retaining productive beta sequences. Each entry is one CDR3 protein sequence, shown with its most common DNA and genes. The V and J calls follow TCRdb's processing rather than the paper's. Across this sample there are under 650,000 distinct CDR3 sequences, with roughly two fifths seen only once. Of the sample, approximately 1.7% falls within the top ten clones.

To demonstrate the VDJtools post-analysis software, TCR beta repertoires were profiled from the peripheral blood of more than ten young patients with multiple sclerosis. The multiple sclerosis patients were children and adolescents between roughly 6 and 16 years of age. Here is what the overall study found, with its caveats: About 5 TRBV segments, including TRBV5-6, TRBV5-1 and TRBV20-1, were significantly more frequent in patients than controls. When samples were clustered directly using the F measure, samples prepared in the same batch co-clustered strongly, which prompted a batch-effect correction. The multiple sclerosis patient group was slightly younger than the control group. Multiple sclerosis patients had significantly lower normalized Chao1 diversity than controls, a result that suggests substantial peripheral T-cell clonal expansion.

The sequencing input was blood. This receptor was identified in a girl aged 10 to 17 with multiple sclerosis. The chain employs TRBV7-8 and TRBJ2-1; the central 11 bases match TRBD2. CDR3 sequence: CASSVVGSGGGYNEQFF. At the DNA level, the sequence is TGTGCCAGCAGCGTAGTTGGTAGCGGGGGGGGATACAATGAGCAGTTCTTC. The entire variable domain, with the stretches around the CDR3 drawn from the reference TRBV7-8 and TRBJ2-1 proteins, is GAGVSQSPRYKVAKRGQDVALRCDPISGHVSLFWYQQALGQGPEFLTYFQNEAQLDKSGLPSDRFFAERPEGSVSTLKIQRTQQEDSAVYLCASSVVGSGGGYNEQFFGPGTRLTVL.